This is a list of T cell receptor beta chains from one sample in a study of beta chain features in type 1 diabetes. The method was immunoSEQ multiplex PCR; TCRdb's version includes in-frame clones alone and lacks a portion of them. The data show around 430,000 clones, roughly 30% seen once. Material for sequencing was naive CD4+ T cells from blood. The receptor source for this set is a man aged 18 to 29 in good health. The CDR3 runs from the conserved cysteine through the conserved F or W. The D gene is left open where the match is weak. Clone size is stated in some rows and not others, as once, few, many or a class when expanded.

J: TRBJ2-7; V: TRBV7-9; size: few; D: NA; CDR3: CASSLGGLDEQYF; DNA: TGTGCCAGCAGCTTAGGGGGGTTGGACGAGCAGTACTTC
J: TRBJ2-1; V: TRBV7-2; size: NA; D: NA; CDR3: CASSPPAYYNEQFF; DNA: TGTGCCAGCAGCCCCCCAGCTTACTACAATGAGCAGTTCTTC
J: TRBJ1-2; V: TRBV30; size: few; D: NA; CDR3: CAWTGADYGYTF; DNA: TGTGCCTGGACAGGGGCTGACTATGGCTACACCTTC
J: TRBJ2-1; V: TRBV30; size: few; D: TRBD2; CDR3: CAWMGLAVYNEQFF; DNA: TGTGCCTGGATGGGACTAGCGGTTTACAATGAGCAGTTCTTC
J: TRBJ2-5; V: TRBV30; size: NA; D: NA; CDR3: CAWSVMLAGIGETQYF; DNA: TGTGCCTGGAGCGTAATGCTAGCAGGGATCGGGGAGACCCAGTACTTC
J: TRBJ2-1; V: TRBV25-1; size: few; D: TRBD2; CDR3: CASSGGRYNEQFF; DNA: TGTGCCAGCAGTGGCGGGAGATACAATGAGCAGTTCTTC
J: TRBJ2-7; V: TRBV4-2; size: NA; D: TRBD2; CDR3: CASSQDPTGLAAYEQYF; DNA: TGTGCCAGCAGCCAAGATCCCACCGGACTAGCGGCCTACGAGCAGTACTTC
J: TRBJ2-1; V: TRBV7-9; size: few; D: NA; CDR3: CASSPGVKGPRRTYNEQFF; DNA: TGTGCCAGCAGCCCCGGGGTCAAGGGGCCTAGGAGGACCTACAATGAGCAGTTCTTC
J: TRBJ1-6; V: TRBV9; size: NA; D: NA; CDR3: CASSVGSREDSPLHF; DNA: TGTGCCAGCAGCGTGGGGTCAAGAGAGGATTCACCCCTCCACTTT
J: TRBJ2-3; V: TRBV29-1; size: NA; D: TRBD2; CDR3: CSVSSGTSTDTQYF; DNA: TGCAGCGTCTCGAGCGGGACTAGCACAGATACGCAGTATTTT
J: TRBJ1-4; V: TRBV30; size: NA; D: TRBD1; CDR3: CAWSVKGATNEKLFF; DNA: TGTGCCTGGAGTGTCAAGGGGGCGACTAATGAAAAACTGTTTTTT
J: TRBJ2-2; V: TRBV29-1; size: few; D: TRBD1; CDR3: CSSSTGGNTGELFF; DNA: TGCAGCTCATCCACAGGGGGCAACACCGGGGAGCTGTTTTTT